The 28 T cell receptor beta chains given below trace back to one sample, sequenced in a study of control samples from healthy donors and cancer patients. Clones were read by immunoSEQ multiplex PCR, and TCRdb kept only the in-frame ones, dropping some. Of more than 95,000 clones listed, approximately 90% are singletons. The sample was PBMCs. The source is a woman aged 45-65 years with colorectal cancer.

The V and J genes are TRBV5-5 and TRBJ1-1, with 8 bases lining up with TRBD1. This CDR3 spans 15 amino acids. The trim removed 4 bases at V and 4 bases at J, leaving 9 bases unmatched. Germline V gene sequence: CDR1 SGHKS, CDR2 YYEKEE (reference sequence). The CDR3 nucleotides read TGTGCCAGCAGCGAACATCCAGACAGGGGCACTGAAGCTTTCTTT. As protein: CASSEHPDRGTEAFF.

The V gene is TRBV20-1, the J gene TRBJ2-2; TRBD1 might be the D (5 bases). The V gene lost 5 bases and the J gene lost 6 bases, with 7 bases spanning the gap. In germline, CDR1 is DFQATT, CDR2 SNEGSKA (reference sequence). This CDR3 is built from 11 residues. The CDR3 spells CSAPGPGELFF. The CDR3 bases are TGCAGTGCTCCAGGGCCCGGGGAGCTGTTTTTT.

This clone was seen only once. This rearrangement joins TRBV12-3 or TRBV12-4 to TRBJ2-3; D not certain. V gave up 2 bases and J gave up 4 bases, with 7 bases separating them. The CDR3 has 13 amino acids. The CDR3 loop reads CASSLYIADTQYF. CDR3 coding DNA: TGTGCCAGCAGTTTATATATCGCAGATACGCAGTATTTT.

This clone has more than one count but fewer than ten. CDR3 nucleotides: TGTGCCAGCAGCTCCCTCACGACCCACGGGGAGACCCAGTACTTC. As protein: CASSSLTTHGETQYF. This sequence joins TRBV7-6 and TRBJ2-5; D gene uncertain. The germline V and J ends were trimmed by 4 bases and 5 bases, with 17 bases remaining between them. Germline V gene data show CDR1 as SGHVS and CDR2 as FNYEAQ. The length of the CDR3 is 15 residues. Filled out from reference TRBV7-6 and TRBJ2-5, the complete variable domain reads GAGVSQSPRYKVTKRGQDVALRCDPISGHVSLYWYRQALGQGPEFLTYFNYEAQQDKSGLPNDRFSAERPEGSISTLTIQRTEQRDSAMYRCASSSLTTHGETQYFGPGTRLLVL.

CDR3 in DNA: TGCGCCAGCAGTGAAAGACCGATCGACTACAATGAGCAGTTCTTC. It translates to CASSERPIDYNEQFF. The chain employs TRBV10-2 and TRBJ2-1; D unclear. The CDR3 consists of 15 residues. Germline lookup yields CDR1 WSHSY and CDR2 SAAADI. Between the trimmed V and J ends, which lost 3 bases and 3 bases, there was a span of 12 bases.

The gene calls are TRBV30 and TRBJ1-1; D call uncertain. This CDR3 is built from 14 residues. V dropped 2 bases and J dropped 1 base, with 11 bases sitting between them. CDR1 and CDR2 (germline): GTSNPN, SVGIG (reference sequence). DNA for the CDR3: TGTGCCTGGAGTCCCCTGGGGTGGAACACTGAAGCTTTCTTT. It is translated as CAWSPLGWNTEAFF.

V and J are TRBV19 and TRBJ1-5; no clear D. With 3 bases removed from V and 5 bases from J, the gap between germline ends came to 17 bases. The germline CDR1 and CDR2 sequences are LNHDA and SQIVND (reference sequence). The CDR3 extends over 16 amino acids. The CDR3 loop is CASSMRDSPRYQPQHF. For the CDR3, the DNA is TGTGCCAGTAGTATGCGAGACTCCCCCAGGTATCAGCCCCAGCATTTT.

This chain links TRBV30 with TRBJ1-2; perhaps TRBD1 as D (5 bases). Germline V gene data show CDR1 as GTSNPN and CDR2 as SVGIG (reference sequence). The CDR3 length is 12 residues. V lost 1 base to trimming and J lost 5 bases, with 8 bases between them. CDR3 DNA sequence: TGTGCCTGGAGTGCGAGGGGTTATGGCTACACCTTC. Translating gives CAWSARGYGYTF.

The CDR3 nucleotides are TGTGCCAGCAGAATGGGACGGAACACCGGGGAGCTGTTTTTT. It encodes CASRMGRNTGELFF. The chain links TRBV2 to TRBJ2-2; D possibly matches TRBD1 or TRBD2 (5 bases each). Germline V gene lookup returns CDR1 SNHLY and CDR2 FYNNEI. The CDR3 spans 14 residues. Trimming cost V 6 bases and J 1 base, with 9 bases left between them.

The CDR3 loop is CASSFGAENTGELFF. The CDR3 DNA reads TGTGCCAGCAGTTTCGGGGCGGAGAACACCGGGGAGCTGTTTTTT. The rearrangement links TRBV28 to TRBJ2-2; D is perhaps TRBD1 or TRBD2 (5 bases each). V was clipped by 3 bases and J by 1 base, with 9 bases between them. CDR3 length equals 15 residues. Germline assignment: CDR1 MDHEN and CDR2 SYDVKM.

The chain recombines TRBV5-1 with TRBJ2-3; possibly TRBD2 for D (6 bases). V shed 0 bases and J shed 4 bases, with 18 bases lying between them. Germline V gene lookup returns CDR1 SGHRS and CDR2 YFSETQ. The CDR3 length is 17 residues. The CDR3 DNA follows: TGCGCCAGCAGCTTGGCACGGTCCGGAACGGGAGCAGATACGCAGTATTTT. Its translation is CASSLARSGTGADTQYF.

This clone was seen a single time. The chain joins TRBV2 to TRBJ2-7; D possibly corresponds to TRBD2 (6 bases). This CDR3 contains 14 residues. Germline V gene lookup returns CDR1 SNHLY and CDR2 FYNNEI. Trimming removed 4 bases from V and 3 bases from J, with 13 bases in between. The CDR3 is CASSGPGVVYEQYF. CDR3 coding DNA: TGTGCCAGCAGTGGTCCGGGGGTTGTCTACGAGCAGTACTTC.

The chain employs TRBV27 and TRBJ1-5; D gene unclear. This CDR3 comprises 14 residues. Between the trimmed V and J ends, which lost 3 bases and 9 bases, there was a span of 15 bases. Germline CDR1 MNHEY, CDR2 SMNVEV (reference sequence). This chain's CDR3 is CASSLGTDASPQHF. CDR3 DNA: TGTGCCAGCAGTTTGGGTACCGACGCGTCGCCCCAGCATTTT.

The J gene is TRBJ2-2, the V gene TRBV29-1, with no clear D. The CDR3 runs to 15 residues. Deletions cut 3 bases from V and 0 bases from J, with 11 bases between. Germline CDR1 SQVTM, CDR2 ANQGSEA. This chain's CDR3 is CSVEYGWANTGELFF. CDR3 DNA sequence: TGCAGCGTTGAGTACGGGTGGGCGAACACCGGGGAGCTGTTTTTT.

The chain recombines TRBV7-3 with TRBJ2-1; D is uncertain. This CDR3 comprises 16 residues. Trimming stripped 5 bases from V and 0 bases from J, with 14 bases between. Looked up from germline, CDR1 is SGHTA and CDR2 is FQGTGA. This CDR3 is CASSPLTDSSYNEQFF. The CDR3 DNA follows: TGTGCCAGCAGCCCCTTGACCGATAGCTCCTACAATGAGCAGTTCTTC.

The CDR3 DNA follows: TGTGCCAGCAGTCCTAGTACGGCGCTCCTGAGCTCCTACGAGCAGTACTTC. Its translation is CASSPSTALLSSYEQYF. This chain uses TRBV28 with TRBJ2-7; D not certain. Germline V CDR1 and CDR2: MDHEN, SYDVKM. The CDR3 extends over 17 amino acids. V dropped 5 bases and J dropped 0 bases, with 20 bases sitting between them.

This clone was seen just once. CDR3: CASSADRNSGNTIYF. The CDR3 DNA follows: TGTGCCAGCAGTGCGGACAGGAACTCTGGAAACACCATATATTTT. The chain combines TRBV2 with TRBJ1-3; 7 nucleotides line up with TRBD1. This CDR3 has 15 residues. Trimming cost V 4 bases and J 0 bases; bases outside gene matches: 3. Germline V lookup: CDR1 SNHLY, CDR2 FYNNEI.

The chain is built from TRBV3-1 (or the pseudogene TRBV3-2) and TRBJ1-6; D is ambiguous. V lost 4 bases to trimming and J lost 6 bases, with 13 bases between them. The CDR3 has 15 amino acids. Per the germline V gene, CDR1 is LGHDT and CDR2 is YNNKEL (reference sequence). DNA of the CDR3: TGTGCCAGCAGCCTTCTCCCGTCTTTTAATTCACCCCTCCACTTT. It encodes CASSLLPSFNSPLHF.

The chain has TRBV29-1 and TRBJ1-1; D possibly corresponds to TRBD1 (5 bases). V dropped 1 base and J dropped 1 base, with 10 bases sitting between them. CDR3 length: 14 amino acids. Germline CDR1 SQVTM, CDR2 ANQGSEA. The CDR3 nucleotides read TGCAGCGTTGAAGTGGGGCCGCAGAACACTGAAGCTTTCTTT. It yields the protein CSVEVGPQNTEAFF.

V usage is TRBV4-2 and J usage is TRBJ1-4; 10 bases align to TRBD1. The CDR3 is 17 amino acids. The V gene end was trimmed by 0 bases and the J gene end by 8 bases; junction bases not matched to a gene: 9. CDR1 and CDR2 (germline): LGHNA, YNFKEQ. CDR3 residues: CASSQDPPGQGNEKLFF. DNA for the CDR3: TGTGCCAGCAGCCAAGATCCCCCGGGACAGGGGAACGAAAAACTGTTTTTT.

The chain is built from TRBV30 and TRBJ1-2; TRBD1 might be the D (5 bases). Trimming removed 8 bases at V and 4 bases at J, with 17 bases between. The length of the CDR3 is 13 residues. CDR1 and CDR2 (germline): GTSNPN, SVGIG (reference sequence). CDR3 sequence: CAGGFRTGYGYTF. The CDR3 nucleotides are TGTGCCGGGGGGTTCCGCACGGGCTATGGCTACACCTTC.

This chain uses TRBV7-3 with TRBJ2-1, with D possibly being TRBD2 (6 bases). The germline V and J ends were trimmed by 3 bases and 10 bases, with 13 bases remaining between them. This CDR3 comprises 13 residues. The germline V gene encodes CDR1 SGHTA and CDR2 FQGTGA. The CDR3 region has the DNA TGTGCCAGCAGCTTCGGGGGAGGACCCGAGCAGTTCTTC. As protein: CASSFGGGPEQFF.

The chain carries TRBV5-4 and TRBJ2-3; D is unresolved. Germline V lookup: CDR1 SGHNT, CDR2 YYREEE (reference sequence). The CDR3 is 13 amino acids. V was cut by 4 bases and J by 0 bases, with 6 bases left in between. The CDR3 here is CASSTLSTDTQYF. Here the CDR3 DNA reads TGTGCCAGCAGCACTCTTAGCACAGATACGCAGTATTTT.

The chain carries TRBV19 and TRBJ2-1; 7 nucleotides align to TRBD2. Germline V gene sequence: CDR1 LNHDA, CDR2 SQIVND (reference sequence). V lost 5 bases and J lost 4; bases outside the gene matches: 17. The CDR3 loop spans 18 amino acids. CDR3 amino acids: CASSPHFSLATQYNEQFF. For the CDR3, the DNA is TGTGCCAGTAGTCCCCACTTCTCACTAGCGACGCAGTACAATGAGCAGTTCTTC. Complete variable domain (other parts from reference TRBV19 and TRBJ2-1): DGGITQSPKYLFRKEGQNVTLSCEQNLNHDAMYWYRQDPGQGLRLIYYSQIVNDFQKGDIAEGYSVSREKKESFPLTVTSAQKNPTAFYLCASSPHFSLATQYNEQFFGPGTRLTVL.

This clone appeared a single time. In DNA, the CDR3 is TGTGCCAGTAGTCAGCGGAGCGGGGGGGCCAACGTCCTGACTTTC. This translates into CASSQRSGGANVLTF. V usage is TRBV19 and J usage is TRBJ2-6; D might be TRBD2 (6 bases). Germline V lookup: CDR1 LNHDA, CDR2 SQIVND (reference sequence). CDR3 length: 15 amino acids. V was shortened by 5 bases and J by 4 bases, with 12 bases between the two germline ends.

V and J are TRBV5-6 and TRBJ2-2; the D is unclear. In germline, CDR1 is SGHDT, CDR2 YYEEEE. V lost 2 bases and J 0 bases, leaving 11 bases between the germline ends. The CDR3 extends over 16 amino acids. Here the CDR3 reads CASSLRWQTNTGELFF. CDR3 nucleotides: TGTGCCAGCAGCTTACGTTGGCAGACGAACACCGGGGAGCTGTTTTTT. Full variable domain (remainder filled in from reference TRBV5-6 and TRBJ2-2): DAGVTQSPTHLIKTRGQQVTLRCSPKSGHDTVSWYQQALGQGPQFIFQYYEEEERQRGNFPDRFSGHQFPNYSSELNVNALLLGDSALYLCASSLRWQTNTGELFFGEGSRLTVL.

This sequence joins TRBV6-5 and TRBJ2-2; the D is unclear. Germline V CDR1 and CDR2: MNHEY, SVGAGI. This CDR3 region has 15 residues. Trimming stripped 10 bases from V and 0 bases from J, with 15 bases between. The DNA of the CDR3 is TGTGCCACCTTTAAGGCTCATTCGAACACCGGGGAGCTGTTTTTT. Its protein product is CATFKAHSNTGELFF.

V usage is TRBV29-1 and J usage is TRBJ2-2; D is ambiguous. This CDR3 is 13 amino acids long. Trimming removed 5 bases at V and 0 bases at J, with 7 bases between. Per the germline V gene, CDR1 is SQVTM and CDR2 is ANQGSEA. The CDR3 DNA reads TGCAGCGTTTATACAGCGAACACCGGGGAGCTGTTTTTT. The encoded protein is CSVYTANTGELFF.